Sequencing of this T cell receptor beta chain was carried out in a study of T cells in Graves' hyperthyroidism and ophthalmopathy. RNA transcripts yielded amplified TCR beta CDR3 regions. A set of HTBI primers served as the primers for a first-round RT-PCR of the TCR CDR3. TCRdb re-called the multiplex PCR reads with MiXCR, one entry per CDR3 protein. The sample comprises approximately 560,000 distinct CDR3 sequences, roughly 50% of which are singletons, and approximately 8.2% rests with the top ten. The CDR3 loop spans 14 amino acids. V was shortened by 0 bases and J by 4 bases, with 6 bases between the two germline ends. Germline V gene data show CDR1 as SEHNR and CDR2 as FQNEAQ (reference sequence).

This clonotype originated in a woman younger than 35 with Graves' hyperthyroidism. The rearrangement links TRBV7-9 to TRBJ2-2; D gene ambiguous. Material: peripheral blood or thyroid tissue (not recorded which). CDR3 protein: CASSLAPVTGELFF. The DNA for the CDR3 is TGTGCCAGCAGCTTAGCGCCGGTCACCGGGGAGCTGTTTTTT.